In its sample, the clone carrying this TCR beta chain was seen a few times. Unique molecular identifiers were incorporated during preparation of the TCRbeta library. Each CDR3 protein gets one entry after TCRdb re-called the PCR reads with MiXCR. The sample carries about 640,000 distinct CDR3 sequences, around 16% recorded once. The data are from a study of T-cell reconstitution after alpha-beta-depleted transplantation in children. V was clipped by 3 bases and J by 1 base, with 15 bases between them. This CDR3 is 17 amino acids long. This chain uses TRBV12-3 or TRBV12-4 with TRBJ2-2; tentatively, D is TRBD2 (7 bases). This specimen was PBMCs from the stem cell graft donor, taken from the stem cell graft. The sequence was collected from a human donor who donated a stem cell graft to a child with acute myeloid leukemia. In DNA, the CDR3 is TGTGCCAGCAGTTTCGGGCCGGGGGGCCTGAACACCGGGGAGCTGTTTTTT. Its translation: CASSFGPGGLNTGELFF.